The 6 T cell receptor beta chains below were found in one sample sequenced in a study of T cells in Graves' hyperthyroidism and ophthalmopathy. RNA transcripts served as the template for amplifying TCR beta CDR3 regions. With the HTBI primer set, the TCR CDR3 went through a first round of RT-PCR. One entry per CDR3 protein, called by TCRdb with MiXCR from the multiplex PCR reads. The sample has a few hundred thousand distinct CDR3 sequences; 16% are singletons. Sequencing used blood. Every receptor here comes from a woman in her twenties or thirties with Graves' ophthalmopathy.

To note about this clonotype: Being one base from a much bigger clone, this may be a read error. The genes are TRBV20-1 and TRBJ2-1; 13 bases agree with TRBD2. The CDR3 loop spans 17 amino acids. Germline assignment: CDR1 DFQATT and CDR2 SNEGSKA (reference sequence). In DNA, the CDR3 is TGCAGTGCTAGTACTAGCGGGAGGGCGAGCTCCTACAATGGGCAGTTCTTC. The encoded protein is CSASTSGRASSYNGQFF.

In this sample, this clonotype turned up many times. The chain combines TRBV28 with TRBJ2-3; 16 bases align to TRBD2. The CDR3 consists of 17 residues. Unmatched junction bases numbered 6, after V lost 4 bases and J lost 5 bases. Germline V gives CDR1 MDHEN, CDR2 SYDVKM. The CDR3 DNA reads TGTGCCAGCAGTTCACCGGGACTAGCGGGAGGGGGAGATACGCAGTATTTT. This sequence encodes CASSSPGLAGGGDTQYF. The full variable domain, rest sourced from reference TRBV28 and TRBJ2-3, is DVKVTQSSRYLVKRTGEKVFLECVQDMDHENMFWYRQDPGLGLRLIYFSYDVKMKEKGDIPEGYSVSREKKERFSLILESASTNQTSMYLCASSSPGLAGGGDTQYFGPGTRLTVL.

This clonotype was seen more than once but under ten times. The chain couples TRBV5-8 to TRBJ2-5; D is possibly TRBD1 (6 bases). The CDR3 is 15 amino acids. Germline CDR1 is SGHTS and CDR2 is YDEGEE. Trimming left V 0 bases short and J 1 base short, with 10 bases between. DNA of the CDR3: TGTGCCAGCAGCTTGGAGGGGGTCGGCCAAGAGACCCAGTACTTC. Protein product: CASSLEGVGQETQYF.

J is TRBJ2-2 and V is TRBV4-3, with D hard to call. Germline V gives CDR1 LGHNA, CDR2 YSLEER. This CDR3 comprises 15 residues. The V gene lost 0 bases and the J gene lost 6 bases, with 11 bases spanning the gap. Written as DNA, the CDR3 is TGCGCCAGCAGCCAAGACGTTAGCATGGCCGGGGAGCTGTTTTTT. It encodes CASSQDVSMAGELFF.

This clonotype has only a few counts. Possible read error: a much larger clone is one base away. This rearrangement joins TRBV7-8 to TRBJ1-2; D ambiguous. Germline V gene lookup returns CDR1 SGHVS and CDR2 FQNEAQ. This CDR3 has 14 residues. V was shortened by 5 bases and J by 7 bases, with 17 bases between the two germline ends. The CDR3 region is CASSPGPGSGGYTF. In nucleotides, the CDR3 is TGTGCCAGCAGCCCCGGGCCGGGGAGCGGTGGCTACACCTTC. Complete variable domain (other parts from reference TRBV7-8 and TRBJ1-2): GAGVSQSPRYKVAKRGQDVALRCDPISGHVSLFWYQQALGQGPEFLTYFQNEAQLDKSGLPSDRFFAERPEGSVSTLKIQRTQQEDSAVYLCASSPGPGSGGYTFGSGTRLTVV.

This clonotype was detected many times. The rearrangement links TRBV2 to TRBJ2-1; D gene unclear. The length of the CDR3 is 16 residues. Per germline, CDR1 SNHLY and CDR2 FYNNEI. V was pared by 8 bases and J by 0 bases, with 17 bases between. CDR3 nucleotides: TGTGCCAGCGATACCAAATATGAGAGCTCCTACAATGAGCAGTTCTTC. Amino acid sequence: CASDTKYESSYNEQFF. The whole variable domain, remainder taken from reference TRBV2 and TRBJ2-1, is EPEVTQTPSHQVTQMGQEVILRCVPISNHLYFYWYRQILGQKVEFLVSFYNNEISEKSEIFDDQFSVERPDGSNFTLKIRSTKLEDSAMYFCASDTKYESSYNEQFFGPGTRLTVL.